The T cell receptor beta chain described here comes from a study of T cell repertoires in cytomegalovirus infection. TCRdb fed the reads into MiXCR, producing one record per CDR3 protein. This sample yields hundreds of thousands of distinct CDR3 sequences, of which approximately 24% are seen a single time; 8% belongs to the top ten. Germline loops: CDR1 MNHEY, CDR2 SMNVEV (reference sequence). This CDR3 is 16 amino acids long. V shed 5 bases and J shed 2 bases, with 19 bases lying between them. The TCR comes from a human donor in good health (CMV status not recorded). Some clones in this sample may be carry-over from other donors' samples. The sequenced sample was CD8+ T cells from PBMCs. The gene calls are TRBV27 and TRBJ2-7, with D maybe TRBD1 (6 bases). The CDR3 here is CASSPRTGKVPYEQYF. The CDR3, as DNA: TGTGCCAGCAGTCCCAGAACAGGGAAGGTCCCCTACGAGCAGTACTTC.